The clone carrying this TCR beta chain appeared a few times. The antigen remains undetermined. Cell sorting was applied to PBMCs, and CD4+ and CD8+ T cells were collected. This entry belongs to a study of CD8+ T cells in alopecia areata. Study-level points and caveats: Clonality in lesional scalp, especially alopecia totalis/universalis, exceeded that of normal scalp.

TCR sequencing used cDNA made by reverse transcription of extracted RNA. TCRdb's table, derived via immunoSEQ multiplex PCR, lists solely in-frame clones and lacks some. The data hold 34,000 or so clones, with roughly half observed a single time. From germline, CDR1 is MDHEN and CDR2 SYDVKM. V shed 5 bases and J shed 2 bases, with 16 bases lying between them. The CDR3 sequence is 16 residues long. The sample comprised NKG2D-high CD8+ T cells sorted from blood. The TCR originated in a human donor with alopecia areata. The J gene is TRBJ2-1, the V gene TRBV28; D might be TRBD2 (6 bases). In DNA form, the CDR3 reads TGTGCCAGCAGTCAACCGGGATCGGGGGCCTACAATGAGCAGTTCTTC. It specifies CASSQPGSGAYNEQFF.